This T cell receptor beta chain originates from a study of T-cell memory formation after mild COVID-19. Study-wide findings and caveats: Proof of SARS-CoV-2 specificity was absent for the second-wave clones that crested on day 37.

About this clonotype itself: No antigen is known for it.

cDNA libraries for TCR alpha and TCR beta, carrying sample barcodes and UMIs, came from 5'RACE with constant-segment primers. TCRdb re-called the 5' RACE reads with MiXCR, one entry per CDR3 protein. This table has roughly 240,000 distinct CDR3 sequences, approximately 15% appearing once. Sequenced material: PBMCs or a T cell subset sorted from them (not recorded which). The TCR sequence derives from an adult woman who had mild COVID-19 (a few samples of this study predate the infection). Cell type and time point are not known.

CDR3 amino acids: CASSLVAVAYEQYF. The CDR3 coding sequence is TGTGCCAGCAGCTTGGTGGCCGTAGCCTACGAGCAGTACTTC. This rearrangement joins TRBV5-6 to TRBJ2-7; D is uncertain. V was pared by 0 bases and J by 2 bases, with 9 bases between. Germline V gene lookup returns CDR1 SGHDT and CDR2 YYEEEE. CDR3 length: 14 residues.